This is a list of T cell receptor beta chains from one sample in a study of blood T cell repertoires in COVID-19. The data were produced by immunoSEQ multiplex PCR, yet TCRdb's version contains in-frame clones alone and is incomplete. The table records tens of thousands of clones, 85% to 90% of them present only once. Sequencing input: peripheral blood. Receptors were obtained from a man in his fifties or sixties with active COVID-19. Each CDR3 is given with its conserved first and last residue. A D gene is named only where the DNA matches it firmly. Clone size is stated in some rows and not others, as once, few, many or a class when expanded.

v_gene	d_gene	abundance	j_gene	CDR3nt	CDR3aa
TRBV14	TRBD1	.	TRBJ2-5	TGTGCCAGCAGCCTCAGGGGGCGCGGGGAGACCCAGTACTTC	CASSLRGRGETQYF
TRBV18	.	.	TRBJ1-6	TGTGCCAGCTCACCACAGGTTCAGGCAAGCTCCTATAATTCACCCCTCCACTTT	CASSPQVQASSYNSPLHF
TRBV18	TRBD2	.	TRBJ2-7	TGTGCCAGCTCACTCCCCGGGAGGGCCTACGAGCAGTACTTC	CASSLPGRAYEQYF
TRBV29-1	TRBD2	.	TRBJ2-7	TGCAGCGTTGAGGGAGTATCGGGGGGCGAGCAGTACTTC	CSVEGVSGGEQYF
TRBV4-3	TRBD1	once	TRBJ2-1	TGCGCCAGCAGCCAGGGACAGGGAAACAATGAGCAGTTCTTC	CASSQGQGNNEQFF
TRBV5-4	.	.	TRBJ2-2	TGTGCCAGCAGCTTTGGTGGGGCTAGCACCGGGGAGCTGTTTTTT	CASSFGGASTGELFF
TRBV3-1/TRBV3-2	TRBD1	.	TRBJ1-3	TGTGCCAGCAGCCGGGACAGTGGCTCTGGAAACACCATATATTTT	CASSRDSGSGNTIYF
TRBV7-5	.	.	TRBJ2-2	TGTGCCAGAAGCTTAAGGGGGTCTAGCGGGCAAGGGACCGGGGAGCTGTTTTTT	CARSLRGSSGQGTGELFF
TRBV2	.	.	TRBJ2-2	TGTGCCAGCAGTACAGAAACCGGGGAGCTGTTTTTT	CASSTETGELFF
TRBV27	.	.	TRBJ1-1	TGTGCCAGCAGTGTACGACAGTTGAACACTGAAGCTTTCTTT	CASSVRQLNTEAFF
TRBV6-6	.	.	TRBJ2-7	TGTGCCAGCAGTCGAGAAGCCTTGTCCGAGTACGAGCAGTACTTC	CASSREALSEYEQYF
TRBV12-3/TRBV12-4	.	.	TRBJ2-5	TGTGCCAGCAGTTATAAAGAGACCCAGTACTTC	CASSYKETQYF
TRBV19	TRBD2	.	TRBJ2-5	TGTGCCAGTAGTATGACCTTCGGACTAGCGGGAGAGACCCAGTACTTC	CASSMTFGLAGETQYF
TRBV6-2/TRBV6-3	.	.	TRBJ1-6	TGTGCCAGCAGTCGACAGATGAGCTCCTATAATTCACCCCTCCACTTT	CASSRQMSSYNSPLHF
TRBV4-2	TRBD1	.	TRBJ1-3	TGTGCCAGCAGTCCAGTCGAGGGGGCAGGAAACACCATATATTTT	CASSPVEGAGNTIYF
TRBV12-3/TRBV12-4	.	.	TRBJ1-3	TGTGCCAGCAGTCAGGGACTGGGAAACACCATATATTTT	CASSQGLGNTIYF
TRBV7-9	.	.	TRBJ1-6	TGTGCCAGCAGCCCGGCGGCAGACCATTCACCCCTCCACTTT	CASSPAADHSPLHF
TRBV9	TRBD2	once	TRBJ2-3	TGTGCCAGCAGCCCCCTCACTCTAGGCGGGGGGTCTTCAGATACGCAGTATTTT	CASSPLTLGGGSSDTQYF
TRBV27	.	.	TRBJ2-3	TGTGCCAGCAGTCCCAAGGGGGATACGCAGTATTTT	CASSPKGDTQYF
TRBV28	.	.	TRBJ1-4	TGTGCCAGCAGTTCTTTATACAAGCCATTCGGGGAAAAACTGTTTTTT	CASSSLYKPFGEKLFF
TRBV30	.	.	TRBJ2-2	TGTGCCTGGAGCACCCAACAGGGAGTCCCGAACACCGGGGAGCTGTTTTTT	CAWSTQQGVPNTGELFF
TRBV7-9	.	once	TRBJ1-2	TGTGCCAGCAGCTTAAGGTCAGGCGACAACTATGGCTACACCTTC	CASSLRSGDNYGYTF
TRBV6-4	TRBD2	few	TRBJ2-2	TGTGCCAGCAGTGAGCAGGGAGGGACTTCGGGGGAGCTGTTTTTT	CASSEQGGTSGELFF
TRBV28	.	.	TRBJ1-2	TGTGCCAGCAGTTCTAGCTATGGCTACACCTTC	CASSSSYGYTF
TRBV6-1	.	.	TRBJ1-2	TGTGCCAGCAGTGAAGATGGTCCCAGCGGATATGGCTACACCTTC	CASSEDGPSGYGYTF
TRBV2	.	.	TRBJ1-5	TGTGCCAGCAGGGACCAGGCGGGGCAGCCCCAGCATTTT	CASRDQAGQPQHF
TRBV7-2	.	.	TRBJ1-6	TGTGCCAGCAGCTCCGGGTCACTTAATTCACCCCTCCACTTT	CASSSGSLNSPLHF
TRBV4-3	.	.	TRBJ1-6	TGCGCCAGCAGGGACCTACAGGGTTCGTCCTATAATTCACCCCTCCACTTT	CASRDLQGSSYNSPLHF
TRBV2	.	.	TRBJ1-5	TGTGCCAGCAGTGAGGGGGCTGGCAATCAGCCCCAGCATTTT	CASSEGAGNQPQHF
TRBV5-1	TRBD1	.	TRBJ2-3	TGCGCCAGCAGCTTCGAACCCTATACCGGGACAGGGAGGGGTAGCACAGATACGCAGTATTTT	CASSFEPYTGTGRGSTDTQYF
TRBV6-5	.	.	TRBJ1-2	TGTGCCAGCAGTTATTTGGCAAACTATGGCTACACCTTC	CASSYLANYGYTF
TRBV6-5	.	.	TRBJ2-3	TGTGCCAGCAGTTACTCGGGACTGCGCGATACGCAGTATTTT	CASSYSGLRDTQYF
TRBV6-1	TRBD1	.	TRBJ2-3	TGTGCCAGCAGTGAAGACAGGGGGCGCCCGGCGACGCAGTATTTT	CASSEDRGRPATQYF
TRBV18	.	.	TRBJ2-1	TGTGCCAGCTCACCACAGGGGTCGGGGGTGTCCGAGCAGTTCTTC	CASSPQGSGVSEQFF
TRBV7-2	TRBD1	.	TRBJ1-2	TGTGCCAGCAGCTACCTAGGGACAGGGTTAAATGGCTACACCTTC	CASSYLGTGLNGYTF
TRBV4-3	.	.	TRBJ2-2	TGCGCCAGCAGCCAAGATGGCCAGGGGGGCGGCGGGGAGCTGTTTTTT	CASSQDGQGGGGELFF
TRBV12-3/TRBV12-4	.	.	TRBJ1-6	TGTGCCAGCAGTGACAGAAATCATTCACCCCTCCACTTT	CASSDRNHSPLHF
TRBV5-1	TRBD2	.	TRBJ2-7	TGCGCCAGCAGCTTGGTAACGGGGCTAGCGGGTTACGAGCAGTACTTC	CASSLVTGLAGYEQYF
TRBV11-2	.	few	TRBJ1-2	TGTGCCAGCAGCCGCGACAGGAACTATGGCTACACCTTC	CASSRDRNYGYTF
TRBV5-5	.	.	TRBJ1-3	TGTGCCAGCAGCTTGGCCCCGGGGGACACCATATATTTT	CASSLAPGDTIYF
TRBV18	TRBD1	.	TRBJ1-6	TGTGCCAGCTCACCCGAAACAGGGGGTCCCCTCCACTTT	CASSPETGGPLHF
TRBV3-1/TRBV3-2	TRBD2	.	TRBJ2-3	TGTGCCAGCAGCCCCCGGGGGGGCGTCGATACGCAGTATTTT	CASSPRGGVDTQYF
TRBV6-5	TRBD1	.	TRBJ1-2	TGTGCCAGCAGTCGTCAGACAGGGAGCTATGGCTACACCTTC	CASSRQTGSYGYTF
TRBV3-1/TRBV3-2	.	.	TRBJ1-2	TGTGCCAGCAGCCCAACAGGCCTAGGCTACACCTTC	CASSPTGLGYTF
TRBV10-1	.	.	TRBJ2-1	TGCGCCAGCAGTGAGTCGATCAAGACAGGGAGGATCGATGAGCAGTTCTTC	CASSESIKTGRIDEQFF
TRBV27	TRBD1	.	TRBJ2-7	TGTGCCAGCAGTTTTCACCGGGACAGGGTGTCGCAGTACTTC	CASSFHRDRVSQYF
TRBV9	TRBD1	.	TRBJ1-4	TGTGCCAGCAGCGCAGCGACAGGGTATAGTGAAAAACTGTTTTTT	CASSAATGYSEKLFF
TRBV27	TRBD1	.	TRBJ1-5	TGTGCCAGCAGTGCGACAGGGGGCAATCAGCCCCAGCATTTT	CASSATGGNQPQHF
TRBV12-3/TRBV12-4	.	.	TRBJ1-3	TGTGCCAGCAGTTTAGTCTACAGGAAAACCATATATTTT	CASSLVYRKTIYF
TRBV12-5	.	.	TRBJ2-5	TGTGCTAGTGGTAGTCGGGAGACCCAGTACTTC	CASGSRETQYF
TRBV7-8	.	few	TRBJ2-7	TGTGCCAGCAGCTTAGAGTGGCGGGGCCGCTACGAGCAGTACTTC	CASSLEWRGRYEQYF
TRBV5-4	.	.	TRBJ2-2	TGTGCCAGCAGCTTGGCCGGGGTAGACACCGGGGAGCTGTTTTTT	CASSLAGVDTGELFF
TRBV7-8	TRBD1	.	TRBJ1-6	TGTGCCAGCAGCCCCACCAACAGGGGTGGGTATTCACCCCTCCACTTT	CASSPTNRGGYSPLHF
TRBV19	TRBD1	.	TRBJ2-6	TGTGCCAGTAGTGGACAGGTAGGGCTTGGGGCCAACGTCCTGACTTTC	CASSGQVGLGANVLTF